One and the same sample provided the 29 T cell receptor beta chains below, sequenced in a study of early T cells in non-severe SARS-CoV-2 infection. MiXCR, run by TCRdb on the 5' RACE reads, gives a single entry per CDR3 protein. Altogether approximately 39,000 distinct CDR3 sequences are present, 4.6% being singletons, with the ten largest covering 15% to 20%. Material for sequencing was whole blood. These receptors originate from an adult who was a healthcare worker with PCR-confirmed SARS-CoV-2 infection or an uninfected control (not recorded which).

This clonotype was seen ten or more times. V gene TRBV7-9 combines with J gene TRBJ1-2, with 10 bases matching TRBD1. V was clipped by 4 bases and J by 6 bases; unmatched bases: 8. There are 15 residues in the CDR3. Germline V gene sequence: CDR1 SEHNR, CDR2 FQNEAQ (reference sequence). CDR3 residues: CASSSTDRGMDGYTF. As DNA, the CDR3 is TGTGCCAGCAGCTCAACGGACAGGGGGATGGATGGCTACACCTTC.

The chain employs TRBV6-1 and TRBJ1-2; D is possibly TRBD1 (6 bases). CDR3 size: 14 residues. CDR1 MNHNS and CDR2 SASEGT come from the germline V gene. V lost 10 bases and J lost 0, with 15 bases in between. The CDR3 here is CATRGPKTNYGYTF. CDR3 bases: TGTGCCACCAGGGGTCCGAAAACTAACTATGGCTACACCTTC.

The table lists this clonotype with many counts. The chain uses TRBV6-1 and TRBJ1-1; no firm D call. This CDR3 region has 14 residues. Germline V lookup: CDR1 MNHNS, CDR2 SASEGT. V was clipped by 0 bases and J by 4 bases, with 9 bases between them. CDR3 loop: CASSEAGKRTEAFF. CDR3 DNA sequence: TGTGCCAGCAGTGAAGCAGGGAAACGCACTGAAGCTTTCTTT.

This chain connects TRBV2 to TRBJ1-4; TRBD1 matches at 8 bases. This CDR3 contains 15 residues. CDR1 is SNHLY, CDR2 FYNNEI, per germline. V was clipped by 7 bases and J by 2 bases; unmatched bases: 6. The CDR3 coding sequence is TGTGCCAGCAAAACAGGGGGAGGGACTAATGAAAAACTGTTTTTT. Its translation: CASKTGGGTNEKLFF.

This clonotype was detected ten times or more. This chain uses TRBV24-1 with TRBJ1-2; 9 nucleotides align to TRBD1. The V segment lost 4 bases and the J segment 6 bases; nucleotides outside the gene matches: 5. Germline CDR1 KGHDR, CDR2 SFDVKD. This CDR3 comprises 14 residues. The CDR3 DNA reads TGTGCCACCAGTGACCGGGACAGGGACCATGGCTACACCTTC. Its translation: CATSDRDRDHGYTF.

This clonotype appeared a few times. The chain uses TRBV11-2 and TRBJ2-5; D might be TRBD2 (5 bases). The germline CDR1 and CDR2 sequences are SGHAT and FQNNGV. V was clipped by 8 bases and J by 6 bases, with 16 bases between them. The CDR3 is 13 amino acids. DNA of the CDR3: TGTGCCAGCGGGCCCGGCCGGGAACAGACCCAGTACTTC. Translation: CASGPGREQTQYF.

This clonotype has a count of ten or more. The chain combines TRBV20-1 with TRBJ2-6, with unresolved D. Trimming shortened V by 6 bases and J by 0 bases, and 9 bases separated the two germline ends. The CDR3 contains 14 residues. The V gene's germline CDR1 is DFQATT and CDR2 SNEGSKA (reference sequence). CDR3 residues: CSAPQDSGANVLTF. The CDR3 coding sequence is TGCAGTGCCCCCCAGGACTCTGGGGCCAACGTCCTGACTTTC.

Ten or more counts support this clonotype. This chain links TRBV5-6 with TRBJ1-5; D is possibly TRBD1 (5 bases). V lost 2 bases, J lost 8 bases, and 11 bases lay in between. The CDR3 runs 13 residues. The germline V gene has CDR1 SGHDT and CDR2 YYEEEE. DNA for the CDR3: TGTGCCAGCAGCTTTGGGGGAGTGAAGCCCCAGCATTTT. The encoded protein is CASSFGGVKPQHF.

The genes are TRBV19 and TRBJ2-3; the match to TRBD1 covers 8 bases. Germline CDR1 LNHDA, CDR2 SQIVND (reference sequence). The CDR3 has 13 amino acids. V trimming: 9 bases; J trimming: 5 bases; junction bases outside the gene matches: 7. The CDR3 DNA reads TGTGCCAGCACGACAGGGGCGAGAGATACGCAGTATTTT. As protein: CASTTGARDTQYF.

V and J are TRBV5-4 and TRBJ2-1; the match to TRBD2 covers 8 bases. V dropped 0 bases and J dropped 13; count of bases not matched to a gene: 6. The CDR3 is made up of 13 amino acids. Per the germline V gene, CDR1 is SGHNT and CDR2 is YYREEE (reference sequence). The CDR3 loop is CASSLALAGEQFF. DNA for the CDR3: TGTGCCAGCAGCTTGGCCCTAGCGGGTGAACAGTTCTTC.

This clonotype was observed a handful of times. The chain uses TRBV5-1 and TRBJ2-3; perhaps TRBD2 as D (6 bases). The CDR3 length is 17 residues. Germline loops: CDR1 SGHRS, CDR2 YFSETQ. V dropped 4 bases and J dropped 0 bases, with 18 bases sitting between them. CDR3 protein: CASSQGTPSLSTDTQYF. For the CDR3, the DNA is TGCGCCAGCAGCCAAGGGACTCCCTCCCTTAGCACAGATACGCAGTATTTT. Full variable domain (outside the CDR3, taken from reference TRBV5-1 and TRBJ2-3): KAGVTQTPRYLIKTRGQQVTLSCSPISGHRSVSWYQQTPGQGLQFLFEYFSETQRNKGNFPGRFSGRQFSNSRSEMNVSTLELGDSALYLCASSQGTPSLSTDTQYFGPGTRLTVL.

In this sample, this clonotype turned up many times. Written as DNA, the CDR3 is TGTGCCAGCGGTCGGGGGGGTCCTGCAAATGAGCAGTTCTTC. Translating gives CASGRGGPANEQFF. This rearrangement joins TRBV2 to TRBJ2-1, with 8 bases matching TRBD2. The V segment lost 8 bases and the J segment 7 bases; nucleotides outside the gene matches: 10. The CDR3 loop spans 14 amino acids. Germline CDR1 SNHLY, CDR2 FYNNEI.

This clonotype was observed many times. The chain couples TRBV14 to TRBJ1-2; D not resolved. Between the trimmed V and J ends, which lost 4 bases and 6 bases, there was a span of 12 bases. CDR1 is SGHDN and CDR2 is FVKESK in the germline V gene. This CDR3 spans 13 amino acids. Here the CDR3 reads CASSLDPMDGYTF. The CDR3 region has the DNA TGTGCCAGCAGCCTGGACCCCATGGATGGCTACACCTTC.

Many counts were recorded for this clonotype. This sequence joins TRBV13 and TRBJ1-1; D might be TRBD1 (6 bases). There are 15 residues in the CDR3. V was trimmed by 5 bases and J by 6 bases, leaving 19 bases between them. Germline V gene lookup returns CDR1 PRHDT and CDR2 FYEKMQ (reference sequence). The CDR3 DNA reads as TGTGCCAGCAGCAAGACAGGTGTGGGTTTTTCTGAAGCTTTCTTT. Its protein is CASSKTGVGFSEAFF.

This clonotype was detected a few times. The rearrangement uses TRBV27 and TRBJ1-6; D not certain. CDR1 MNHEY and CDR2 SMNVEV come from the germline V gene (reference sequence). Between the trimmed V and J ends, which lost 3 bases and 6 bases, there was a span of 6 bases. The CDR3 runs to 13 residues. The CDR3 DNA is TGTGCCAGCAGTTTTTCGGGTAATTCACCCCTCCACTTT. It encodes CASSFSGNSPLHF.

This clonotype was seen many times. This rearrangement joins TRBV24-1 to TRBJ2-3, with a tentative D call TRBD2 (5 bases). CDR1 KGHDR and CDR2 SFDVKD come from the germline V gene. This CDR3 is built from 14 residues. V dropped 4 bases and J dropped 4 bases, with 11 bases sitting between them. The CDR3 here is CATSDRGLADTQYF. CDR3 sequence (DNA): TGTGCCACCAGTGACCGAGGACTCGCAGATACGCAGTATTTT.

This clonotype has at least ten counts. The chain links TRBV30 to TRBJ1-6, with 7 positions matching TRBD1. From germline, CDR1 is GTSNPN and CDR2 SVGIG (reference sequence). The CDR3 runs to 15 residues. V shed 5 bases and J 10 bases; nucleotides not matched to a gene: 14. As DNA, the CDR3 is TGTGCCTGGGATGGGAAGTTCGAGGGGGCCTCACCCCTCCACTTT. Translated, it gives CAWDGKFEGASPLHF.

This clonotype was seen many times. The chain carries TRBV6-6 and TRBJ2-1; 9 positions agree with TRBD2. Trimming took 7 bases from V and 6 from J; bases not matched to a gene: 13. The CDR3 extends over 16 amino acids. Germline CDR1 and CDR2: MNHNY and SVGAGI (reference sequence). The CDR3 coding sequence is TGTGCCAGCACCCCACGGGCGGGGGGGCCCGGCAATGAGCAGTTCTTC. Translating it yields CASTPRAGGPGNEQFF.

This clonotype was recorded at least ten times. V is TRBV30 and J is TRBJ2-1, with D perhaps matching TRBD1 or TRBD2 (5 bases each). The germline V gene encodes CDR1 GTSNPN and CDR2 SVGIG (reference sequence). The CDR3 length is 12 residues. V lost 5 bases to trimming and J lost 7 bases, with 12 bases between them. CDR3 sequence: CAWEGRRNEQFF. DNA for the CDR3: TGTGCCTGGGAGGGGCGGAGGAATGAGCAGTTCTTC.

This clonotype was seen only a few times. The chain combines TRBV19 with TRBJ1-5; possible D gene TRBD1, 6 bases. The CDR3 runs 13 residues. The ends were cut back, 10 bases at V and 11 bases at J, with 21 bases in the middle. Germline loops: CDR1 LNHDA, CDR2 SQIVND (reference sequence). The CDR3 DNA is TGTGCCACCCGGGACACTAGACGGAGGTCCCAGCATTTT. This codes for CATRDTRRRSQHF.

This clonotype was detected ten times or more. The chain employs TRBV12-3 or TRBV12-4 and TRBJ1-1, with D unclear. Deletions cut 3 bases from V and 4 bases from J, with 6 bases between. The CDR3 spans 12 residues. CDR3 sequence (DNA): TGTGCCAGCAGTTTTACAGCCACTGAAGCTTTCTTT. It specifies CASSFTATEAFF.

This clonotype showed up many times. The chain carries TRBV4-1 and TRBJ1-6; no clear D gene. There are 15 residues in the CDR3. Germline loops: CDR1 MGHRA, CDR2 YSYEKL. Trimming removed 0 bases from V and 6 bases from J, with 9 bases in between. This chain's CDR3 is CASSQEAYINSPLHF. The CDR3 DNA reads TGCGCCAGCAGCCAAGAAGCATATATTAATTCACCCCTCCACTTT.

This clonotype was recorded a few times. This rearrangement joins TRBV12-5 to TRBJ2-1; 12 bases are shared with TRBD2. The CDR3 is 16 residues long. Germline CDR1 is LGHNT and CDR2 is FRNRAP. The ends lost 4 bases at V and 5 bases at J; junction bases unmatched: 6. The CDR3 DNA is TGTGCTAGTGGTTACGAGACTAGCGGGGGACACAATGAGCAGTTCTTC. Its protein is CASGYETSGGHNEQFF.

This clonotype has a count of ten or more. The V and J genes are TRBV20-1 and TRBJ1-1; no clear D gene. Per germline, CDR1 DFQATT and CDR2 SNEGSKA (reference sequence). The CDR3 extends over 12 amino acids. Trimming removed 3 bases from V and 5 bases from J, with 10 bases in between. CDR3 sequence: CSARGGQTEAFF. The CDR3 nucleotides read TGCAGTGCTAGGGGAGGGCAAACTGAAGCTTTCTTT.

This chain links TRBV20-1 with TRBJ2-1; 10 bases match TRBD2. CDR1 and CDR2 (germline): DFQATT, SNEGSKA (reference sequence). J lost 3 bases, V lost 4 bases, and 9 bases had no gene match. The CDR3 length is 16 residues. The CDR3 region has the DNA TGCAGTGCTAAAAACCCGCTAGCGGGGGTCTACAATGAGCAGTTCTTC. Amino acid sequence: CSAKNPLAGVYNEQFF.

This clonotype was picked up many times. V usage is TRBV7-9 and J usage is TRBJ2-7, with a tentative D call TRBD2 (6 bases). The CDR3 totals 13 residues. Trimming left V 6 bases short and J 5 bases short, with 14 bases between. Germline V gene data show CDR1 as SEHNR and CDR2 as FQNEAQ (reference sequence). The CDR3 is CASRHTGGNEQYF. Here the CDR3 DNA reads TGTGCCAGCAGACACACTGGGGGGAACGAGCAGTACTTC.

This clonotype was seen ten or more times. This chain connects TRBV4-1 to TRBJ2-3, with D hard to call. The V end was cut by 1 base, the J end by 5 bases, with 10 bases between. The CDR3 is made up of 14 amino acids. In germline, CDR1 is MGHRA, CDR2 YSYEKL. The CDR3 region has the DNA TGCGCCAGCAGCCAAGTCGGGCTACGAGATACGCAGTATTTT. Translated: CASSQVGLRDTQYF.

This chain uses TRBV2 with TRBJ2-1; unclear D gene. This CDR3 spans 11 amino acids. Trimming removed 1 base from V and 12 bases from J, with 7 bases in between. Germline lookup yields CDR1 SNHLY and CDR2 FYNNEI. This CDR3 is CASSEEGSQFF. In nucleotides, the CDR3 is TGTGCCAGCAGTGAAGAAGGGTCGCAGTTCTTC. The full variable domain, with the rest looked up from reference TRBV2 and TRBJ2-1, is EPEVTQTPSHQVTQMGQEVILRCVPISNHLYFYWYRQILGQKVEFLVSFYNNEISEKSEIFDDQFSVERPDGSNFTLKIRSTKLEDSAMYFCASSEEGSQFFGPGTRLTVL.

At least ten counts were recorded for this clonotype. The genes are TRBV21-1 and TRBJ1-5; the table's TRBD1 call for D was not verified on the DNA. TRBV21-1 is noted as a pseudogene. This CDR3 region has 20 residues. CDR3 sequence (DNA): TGTGCCAGCAGCAAAACCGGGAAGGGGACTCATTTTTATAGCAATCAGCCCCAGCATTTT. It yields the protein CASSKTGKGTHFYSNQPQHF.